This T cell receptor (beta chain) comes out of a study of PD-L1 blockade in urothelial cancer. Trimming took 8 bases from V and 6 from J; bases not matched to a gene: 12. CDR1 is MGHDK, CDR2 SYGVNS, per germline. The CDR3 sequence is 15 residues long. The assay was immunoSEQ multiplex PCR, and TCRdb's table has in-frame clones only and misses some. This table holds about 74,000 clones, almost 90% found once. Noted time point: pretreatment peripheral blood. This chain uses TRBV25-1 with TRBJ2-7; TRBD1 matches at 11 bases. The sequences come from PBMCs, collected around atezolizumab (anti-PD-L1) treatment. The clonotype originates from a man aged 65-85 years with urothelial cancer. The DNA of the CDR3 is TGTGCCAGCCAACCACCCGGGACAGGGGGATCCGAGCAGTACTTC. This gives the protein CASQPPGTGGSEQYF.